Listed below are T cell receptor beta chains from one sample, sequenced in a study of a mutant IDH1 vaccine in newly diagnosed glioma. For these receptors, no antigen is known. Produced via immunoSEQ multiplex PCR; TCRdb's table is partial and in-frame only. The repertoire has some 30,000 clones, more than 75% of them found once; the top ten carry 2.5%. The input for sequencing was PBMCs, taken from a glioma patient whose treatment included an IDH1 peptide vaccine. The receptors come from a man in his forties with glioma. CDR3s include the opening cysteine and the closing phenylalanine or tryptophan. A D gene is named only where the DNA matches it firmly. Rows give clone size only sometimes, using once, few, many, or a class for an expanded clone.

size: -; D: -; J: TRBJ2-1; V: TRBV28; CDR3: CASSGAGTSKYNEQFF; DNA: TGTGCCAGCAGTGGTGCCGGGACATCTAAATACAATGAGCAGTTCTTC
size: -; D: TRBD1; J: TRBJ1-2; V: TRBV7-6; CDR3: CASSLGQGGNYGYTF; DNA: TGTGCCAGCAGCCTAGGACAGGGGGGTAACTATGGCTACACCTTC
size: -; D: TRBD1; J: TRBJ2-2; V: TRBV7-2; CDR3: CASTAQGAGDRGELFF; DNA: TGTGCCAGCACCGCACAGGGGGCTGGAGACCGAGGGGAGCTGTTTTTT
size: -; D: -; J: TRBJ1-1; V: TRBV28; CDR3: CASSLEDGGGRAEAFF; DNA: TGTGCCAGCAGTCTCGAGGACGGGGGCGGTAGGGCTGAAGCTTTCTTT
size: -; D: -; J: TRBJ1-2; V: TRBV11-2; CDR3: CASSQSGGGYTF; DNA: TGTGCCAGCAGCCAGTCAGGCGGGGGCTACACCTTC
size: -; D: TRBD2; J: TRBJ2-3; V: TRBV28; CDR3: CASSRRWREIDTQYF; DNA: TGTGCCAGCAGCCGCCGGTGGCGGGAGATAGATACGCAGTATTTT
size: -; D: -; J: TRBJ1-4; V: TRBV7-9; CDR3: CASSRRTSGDEKLFF; DNA: TGTGCCAGCAGCCGACGGACCAGTGGGGATGAAAAACTGTTTTTT
size: -; D: TRBD1; J: TRBJ2-7; V: TRBV11-2; CDR3: CASSRDRAPYEQYF; DNA: TGTGCCAGCAGCCGAGACAGGGCCCCCTACGAGCAGTACTTC
size: -; D: -; J: TRBJ2-5; V: TRBV4-2; CDR3: CASSPSVWEVGETQYF; DNA: TGTGCCAGCAGCCCATCGGTGTGGGAGGTGGGGGAGACCCAGTACTTC
size: -; D: -; J: TRBJ2-3; V: TRBV7-9; CDR3: CASSEGPLSTDTQYF; DNA: TGTGCCAGCAGCGAAGGGCCATTGAGCACAGATACGCAGTATTTT
size: few; D: TRBD1; J: TRBJ1-4; V: TRBV14; CDR3: CASSQGAGGYHEKLFF; DNA: TGTGCCAGCAGCCAAGGGGCAGGGGGCTATCATGAAAAACTGTTTTTT
size: -; D: -; J: TRBJ2-1; V: TRBV27; CDR3: CASSLLLQGFKLYNEQFF; DNA: TGTGCCAGCAGTTTACTTCTACAGGGTTTTAAACTCTACAATGAGCAGTTCTTC
size: -; D: -; J: TRBJ1-1; V: TRBV7-2; CDR3: CASSLMGASNTEAFF; DNA: TGTGCCAGCAGCTTAATGGGGGCGTCGAACACTGAAGCTTTCTTT
size: -; D: TRBD2; J: TRBJ2-1; V: TRBV27; CDR3: CASDWTSGYNEQFF; DNA: TGTGCCAGCGATTGGACTAGCGGTTACAATGAGCAGTTCTTC
size: -; D: -; J: TRBJ1-2; V: TRBV6-5; CDR3: CASSYGRVDYGYTF; DNA: TGTGCCAGCAGTTACGGCAGGGTCGACTATGGCTACACCTTC
size: -; D: -; J: TRBJ1-3; V: TRBV15; CDR3: CATSRDVGSSGNTIYF; DNA: TGTGCCACCAGCAGAGATGTGGGGAGCTCTGGAAACACCATATATTTT
size: -; D: -; J: TRBJ2-1; V: TRBV7-9; CDR3: CASSPTDTYNEQFF; DNA: TGTGCCAGCAGCCCCACGGACACGTACAATGAGCAGTTCTTC
size: -; D: TRBD2; J: TRBJ2-2; V: TRBV7-6; CDR3: CASSLVLTSGVNTGELFF; DNA: TGTGCCAGCAGCTTAGTTCTAACTAGCGGGGTGAACACCGGGGAGCTGTTTTTT
size: once; D: -; J: TRBJ2-3; V: TRBV10-3; CDR3: CAISEGRGGSTDTQYF; DNA: TGTGCCATCAGTGAAGGCCGGGGAGGTAGCACAGATACGCAGTATTTT
size: -; D: -; J: TRBJ2-2; V: TRBV18; CDR3: CASSPRAENTGELFF; DNA: TGTGCCAGCTCACCACGGGCAGAGAACACCGGGGAGCTGTTTTTT
size: -; D: -; J: TRBJ2-1; V: TRBV15; CDR3: CATSRGKTDYNEQFF; DNA: TGTGCCACCAGCAGAGGAAAGACAGATTACAATGAGCAGTTCTTC
size: -; D: -; J: TRBJ2-7; V: TRBV4-3; CDR3: CASSQDSASAAGSHEQYF; DNA: TGCGCCAGCAGCCAAGACAGTGCTTCTGCGGCAGGGAGCCACGAGCAGTACTTC
size: -; D: -; J: TRBJ1-2; V: TRBV5-5; CDR3: CASSPTGGVYGYTF; DNA: TGTGCCAGCAGCCCGACGGGGGGTGTCTATGGCTACACCTTC
size: -; D: -; J: TRBJ1-2; V: TRBV29-1; CDR3: CSVIDTGGGYTF; DNA: TGCAGCGTGATAGACACGGGCGGTGGCTACACCTTC
size: -; D: TRBD1; J: TRBJ1-3; V: TRBV5-5; CDR3: CASSYGQGVLSGNTIYF; DNA: TGTGCCAGCAGTTATGGACAGGGGGTACTCTCTGGAAACACCATATATTTT
size: -; D: -; J: TRBJ1-2; V: TRBV19; CDR3: CASSTEGQPYGYTF; DNA: TGTGCCAGTAGTACCGAAGGACAGCCCTATGGCTACACCTTC
size: -; D: -; J: TRBJ2-1; V: TRBV4-2; CDR3: CASGTRTLSSYNEQFF; DNA: TGTGCCAGCGGAACTAGAACCCTTAGCTCCTACAATGAGCAGTTCTTC
size: -; D: TRBD1; J: TRBJ2-5; V: TRBV4-3; CDR3: CASSQARTGQETQYF; DNA: TGCGCCAGCAGCCAAGCGAGGACAGGGCAAGAGACCCAGTACTTC
size: -; D: -; J: TRBJ1-3; V: TRBV7-2; CDR3: CASSQPAAGASGNTIYF; DNA: TGTGCCAGCAGCCAGCCGGCCGCGGGGGCTAGCGGAAACACCATATATTTT
size: -; D: -; J: TRBJ2-1; V: TRBV4-1; CDR3: CASSQLRDSYNEQFF; DNA: TGCGCCAGCAGCCAACTGAGGGACTCCTACAATGAGCAGTTCTTC
size: -; D: -; J: TRBJ2-1; V: TRBV7-8; CDR3: CASSFSGGYNEQFF; DNA: TGTGCCAGCAGCTTCTCCGGAGGCTACAATGAGCAGTTCTTC
size: -; D: TRBD2; J: TRBJ2-7; V: TRBV4-1; CDR3: CASSQDPPLLAGGYTYEQYF; DNA: TGCGCCAGCAGCCAAGACCCACCACTACTAGCGGGAGGGTACACCTACGAGCAGTACTTC
size: -; D: TRBD1; J: TRBJ1-4; V: TRBV10-3; CDR3: CAISITRGQGSEKLFF; DNA: TGTGCCATCAGCATAACCAGGGGGCAGGGGAGTGAAAAACTGTTTTTT
size: -; D: -; J: TRBJ2-7; V: TRBV28; CDR3: CASSLPPGHQYEQYF; DNA: TGTGCCAGCAGTTTACCCCCGGGACATCAGTACGAGCAGTACTTC
size: -; D: TRBD1; J: TRBJ1-2; V: TRBV29-1; CDR3: CSVAPGQGGYGYTF; DNA: TGCAGCGTCGCCCCGGGACAGGGGGGATATGGCTACACCTTC
size: -; D: -; J: TRBJ1-1; V: TRBV5-5; CDR3: CASSLRPGLTNTEAFF; DNA: TGTGCCAGCAGCTTAAGACCGGGTTTAACGAACACTGAAGCTTTCTTT
size: -; D: TRBD1; J: TRBJ1-1; V: TRBV19; CDR3: CASSIDRDRAEAFF; DNA: TGTGCCAGTAGTATAGATCGCGACAGGGCTGAAGCTTTCTTT
size: -; D: -; J: TRBJ2-5; V: TRBV11-2; CDR3: CASSLELGFPKETQYF; DNA: TGTGCCAGCAGCTTAGAGTTGGGCTTCCCCAAAGAGACCCAGTACTTC
size: -; D: -; J: TRBJ2-3; V: TRBV4-1; CDR3: CASSQALTGEYWTDTQYF; DNA: TGCGCCAGCAGCCAGGCCCTAACCGGGGAGTATTGGACAGATACGCAGTATTTT
size: -; D: -; J: TRBJ1-5; V: TRBV5-1; CDR3: CASSPRKEREKPQHF; DNA: TGCGCCAGCAGCCCCAGAAAGGAGAGGGAGAAGCCCCAGCATTTT
size: once; D: -; J: TRBJ1-4; V: TRBV4-1; CDR3: CASSQRQFGGEKLFF; DNA: TGCGCCAGCAGCCAAAGACAGTTCGGGGGTGAAAAACTGTTTTTT
size: -; D: TRBD1; J: TRBJ1-2; V: TRBV7-2; CDR3: CASSLGGYRGKNYGYTF; DNA: TGTGCCAGCAGCTTAGGGGGATACAGGGGAAAGAACTATGGCTACACCTTC
size: few; D: TRBD2; J: TRBJ2-1; V: TRBV11-1; CDR3: CASSSPLAGVVNEQFF; DNA: TGTGCCAGCAGCTCCCCTCTAGCGGGAGTGGTCAATGAGCAGTTCTTC